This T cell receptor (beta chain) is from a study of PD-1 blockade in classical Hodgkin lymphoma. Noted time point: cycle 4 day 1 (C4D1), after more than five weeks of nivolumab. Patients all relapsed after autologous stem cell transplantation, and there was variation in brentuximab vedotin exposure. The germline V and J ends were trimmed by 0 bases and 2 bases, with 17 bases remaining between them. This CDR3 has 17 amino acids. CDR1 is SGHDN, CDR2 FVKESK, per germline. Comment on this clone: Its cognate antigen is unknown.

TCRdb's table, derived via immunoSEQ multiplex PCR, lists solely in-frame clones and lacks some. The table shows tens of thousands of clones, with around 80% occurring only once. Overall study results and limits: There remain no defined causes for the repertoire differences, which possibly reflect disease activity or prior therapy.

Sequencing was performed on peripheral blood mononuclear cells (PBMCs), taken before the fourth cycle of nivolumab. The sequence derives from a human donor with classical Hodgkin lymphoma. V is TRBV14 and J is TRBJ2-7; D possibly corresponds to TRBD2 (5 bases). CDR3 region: CASSQDLSPGYTYEQYF. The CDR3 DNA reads TGTGCCAGCAGCCAAGATTTGTCCCCGGGGTACACCTACGAGCAGTACTTC.